One and the same sample provided the 10 T cell receptor beta chains below, sequenced in a study of glioma-infiltrating T cells listed by TCRdb under 2016. TCRdb records Illumina MiSeq as the sequencer. The iRepertoire nested amplicon-rescue multiplex PCR (arm-PCR) platform was used to amplify TCR alpha and beta CDR3 regions from RNA. TCRdb trimmed public reads at Q25 via fastp, called clones via MiXCR and kept in-frame beta chains. Records with the same CDR3 protein are collapsed into one entry carrying the most frequent genes and DNA. The sample includes about 400,000 distinct CDR3 sequences, with about 40% observed a single time. About 12% of the sample is in the top ten clones. Sequences were obtained from glioma tissue, nonneoplastic brain tissue, or PBMCs (not recorded which). The receptor source for this set is a human donor with low-grade glioma or glioblastoma, undergoing nonglioma brain surgery, or in good health (not recorded which).

This clonotype was seen a few times. The V call is TRBV19, the J call TRBJ1-5; the D gene is possibly TRBD1 (5 bases). Trimming pared 4 bases from V and 6 bases from J, leaving 7 bases between. The CDR3 sequence is 12 residues long. Germline V gives CDR1 LNHDA, CDR2 SQIVND (reference sequence). Here the CDR3 DNA reads TGTGCCAGTAGTAAGCAGGGTCAGCCCCAGCATTTT. Translation gives CASSKQGQPQHF.

This clonotype has at least ten counts. V and J are TRBV15 and TRBJ1-2, with D unclear. This CDR3 region has 14 residues. Germline lookup yields CDR1 LNHNV and CDR2 YYDKDF (reference sequence). Trimming pared 2 bases from V and 8 bases from J, leaving 15 bases between. CDR3: CATSRSGEPLGYTF. DNA of the CDR3: TGTGCCACCAGCAGATCCGGAGAGCCCTTAGGCTACACCTTC.

This clonotype was seen more than once but under ten times. V and J are TRBV20-1 and TRBJ2-7; 8 bases map to TRBD1. Trimming removed 5 bases from V and 3 bases from J; junction bases left unmatched: 3. Germline CDR1 reads DFQATT; CDR2 reads SNEGSKA (reference sequence). The CDR3 has 12 amino acids. CDR3 protein: CSARTGHYEQYF. CDR3 nucleotide sequence: TGCAGTGCTCGGACAGGGCACTACGAGCAGTACTTC.

This clonotype has at least ten counts. CDR3 DNA: TGCAGTGCTAGATCCCCCCCCGAGCAGTACTTC. This sequence encodes CSARSPPEQYF. The chain joins TRBV20-1 to TRBJ2-7, with D unresolved. This CDR3 comprises 11 residues. The V gene's germline CDR1 is DFQATT and CDR2 SNEGSKA (reference sequence). V was pared by 2 bases and J by 6 bases, with 8 bases between.

This clonotype appeared many times. The V gene is TRBV20-1, the J gene TRBJ1-5; D gene uncertain. The CDR3 covers 12 residues. V dropped 2 bases and J dropped 3 bases, with 5 bases sitting between them. Per the germline V gene, CDR1 is DFQATT and CDR2 is SNEGSKA (reference sequence). CDR3 sequence: CSARRHNQPQHF. The CDR3 region has the DNA TGCAGTGCTAGACGGCACAATCAGCCCCAGCATTTT.

This clonotype came up many times. V usage is TRBV28 and J usage is TRBJ1-2; D not certain. Germline V gene lookup returns CDR1 MDHEN and CDR2 SYDVKM. Trimming removed 3 bases at V and 8 bases at J, with 13 bases between. This CDR3 has 13 amino acids. This CDR3 is CASSFSAGGGYTF. Written as DNA, the CDR3 is TGTGCCAGCAGTTTTTCGGCAGGCGGCGGCTACACCTTC.

The rearrangement links TRBV7-9 to TRBJ1-5, with TRBD1 identical over 9 bases. Trimming removed 1 base from V and 6 bases from J; junction bases left unmatched: 4. The CDR3 extends over 15 amino acids. Germline values: CDR1 SEHNR, CDR2 FQNEAQ (reference sequence). CDR3: CASSLGDRESQPQHF. CDR3 DNA sequence: TGTGCCAGCAGCTTAGGGGACAGGGAAAGTCAGCCCCAGCATTTT.

The J gene is TRBJ1-1, the V gene TRBV7-3, with D perhaps matching TRBD1 (6 bases). Deletions cut 2 bases from V and 12 bases from J, with 16 bases between. This CDR3 is built from 13 residues. Germline V gene sequence: CDR1 SGHTA, CDR2 FQGTGA. The DNA of the CDR3 is TGTGCCAGCAGCTTATTCGGGGGCTCTGCAACTTTCTTT. It encodes CASSLFGGSATFF.

Only a few counts were recorded for this clonotype. This sequence joins TRBV12-3 or TRBV12-4 and TRBJ1-3; the D is unclear. Trimming took 4 bases from V and 4 from J, leaving 14 bases between them. This CDR3 contains 15 residues. CDR3 region: CASSWGFSVGNTIYF. CDR3 DNA: TGTGCCAGCAGTTGGGGTTTCTCAGTCGGAAACACCATATATTTT.

This chain joins TRBV25-1 and TRBJ2-1; TRBD2 matches 10 bases. There are 19 residues in the CDR3. Per the germline V gene, CDR1 is MGHDK and CDR2 is SYGVNS. The junction had 11 bases not matched to a gene; V was cut back by 3 bases and J by 0 bases. The chain's CDR3 is CASSDTIAGGLSSYNEQFF. The DNA of the CDR3 is TGTGCCAGCAGTGATACAATAGCGGGAGGCCTGAGCTCCTACAATGAGCAGTTCTTC.